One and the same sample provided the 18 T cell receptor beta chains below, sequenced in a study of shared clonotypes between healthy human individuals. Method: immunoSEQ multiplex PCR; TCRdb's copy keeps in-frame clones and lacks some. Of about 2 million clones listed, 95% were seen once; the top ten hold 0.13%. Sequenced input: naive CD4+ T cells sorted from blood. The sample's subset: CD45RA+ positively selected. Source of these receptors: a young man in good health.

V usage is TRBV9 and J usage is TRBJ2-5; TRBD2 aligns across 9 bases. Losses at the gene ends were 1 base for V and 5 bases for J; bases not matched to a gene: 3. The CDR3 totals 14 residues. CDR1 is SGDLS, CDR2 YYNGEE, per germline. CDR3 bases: TGTGCCAGCAGCGTAAATAGCGGGGGTGAGACCCAGTACTTC. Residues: CASSVNSGGETQYF. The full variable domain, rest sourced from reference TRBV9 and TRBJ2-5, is DSGVTQTPKHLITATGQRVTLRCSPRSGDLSVYWYQQSLDQGLQFLIQYYNGEERAKGNILERFSAQQFPDLHSELNLSSLELGDSALYFCASSVNSGGETQYFGPGTRLLVL.

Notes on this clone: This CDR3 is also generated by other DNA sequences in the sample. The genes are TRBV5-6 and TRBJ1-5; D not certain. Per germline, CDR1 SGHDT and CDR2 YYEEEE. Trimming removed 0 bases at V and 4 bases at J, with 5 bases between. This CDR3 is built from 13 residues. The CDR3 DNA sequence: TGTGCCAGCAGCTTGGCCGGAAATCAGCCCCAGCATTTT. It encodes CASSLAGNQPQHF.

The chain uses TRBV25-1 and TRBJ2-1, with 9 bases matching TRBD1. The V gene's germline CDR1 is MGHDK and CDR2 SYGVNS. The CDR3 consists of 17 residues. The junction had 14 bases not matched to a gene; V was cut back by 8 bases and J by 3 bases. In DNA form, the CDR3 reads TGTGCCAGCCCTAGGTCCATTTTGGGACAGGGCTACAATGAGCAGTTCTTC. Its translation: CASPRSILGQGYNEQFF. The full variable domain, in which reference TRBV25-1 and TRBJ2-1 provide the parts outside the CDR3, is EADIYQTPRYLVIGTGKKITLECSQTMGHDKMYWYQQDPGMELHLIHYSYGVNSTEKGDLSSESTVSRIRTEHFPLTLESARPSHTSQYLCASPRSILGQGYNEQFFGPGTRLTVL.

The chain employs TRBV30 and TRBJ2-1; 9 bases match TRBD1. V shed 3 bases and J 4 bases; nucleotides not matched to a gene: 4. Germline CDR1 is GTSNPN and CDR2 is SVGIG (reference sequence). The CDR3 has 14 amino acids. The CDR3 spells CAWSGQGKYNEQFF. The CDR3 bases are TGTGCCTGGAGCGGACAGGGGAAGTACAATGAGCAGTTCTTC.

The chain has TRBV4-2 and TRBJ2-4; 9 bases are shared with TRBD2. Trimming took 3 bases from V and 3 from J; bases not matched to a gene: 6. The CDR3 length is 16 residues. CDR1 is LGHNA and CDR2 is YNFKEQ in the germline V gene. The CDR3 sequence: CASSQLAGDYKNIQYF. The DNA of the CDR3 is TGTGCCAGCAGCCAGTTAGCGGGGGACTACAAAAACATTCAGTACTTC.

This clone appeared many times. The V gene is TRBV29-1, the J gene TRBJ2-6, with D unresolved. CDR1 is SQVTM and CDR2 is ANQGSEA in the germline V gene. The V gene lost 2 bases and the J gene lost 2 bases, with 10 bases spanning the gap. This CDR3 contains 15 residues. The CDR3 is CSVESVGTGANVLTF. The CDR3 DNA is TGCAGCGTTGAATCGGTGGGCACTGGGGCCAACGTCCTGACTTTC.

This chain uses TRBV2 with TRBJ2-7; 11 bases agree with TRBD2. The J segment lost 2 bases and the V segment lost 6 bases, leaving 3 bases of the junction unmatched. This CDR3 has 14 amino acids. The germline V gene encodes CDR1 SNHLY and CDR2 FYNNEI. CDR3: CASRTSGAPYEQYF. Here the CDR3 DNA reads TGTGCCAGCAGGACTAGCGGGGCCCCCTACGAGCAGTACTTC.

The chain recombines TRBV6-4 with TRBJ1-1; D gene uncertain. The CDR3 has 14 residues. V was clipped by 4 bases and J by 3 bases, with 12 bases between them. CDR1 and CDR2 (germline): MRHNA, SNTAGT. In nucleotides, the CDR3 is TGTGCCAGCAGTGCCCGGGCCGGAGACACTGAAGCTTTCTTT. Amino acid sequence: CASSARAGDTEAFF.

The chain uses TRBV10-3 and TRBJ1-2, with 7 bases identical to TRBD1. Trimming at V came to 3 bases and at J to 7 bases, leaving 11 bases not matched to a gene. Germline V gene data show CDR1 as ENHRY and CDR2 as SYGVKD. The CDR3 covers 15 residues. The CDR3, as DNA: TGTGCCATCAGTGATCAGGCAACAGGGGCGGGTGGCTACACCTTC. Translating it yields CAISDQATGAGGYTF.

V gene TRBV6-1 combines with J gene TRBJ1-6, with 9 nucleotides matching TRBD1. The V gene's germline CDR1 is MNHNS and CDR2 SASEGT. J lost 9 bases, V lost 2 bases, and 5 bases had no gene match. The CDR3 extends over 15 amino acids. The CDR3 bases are TGTGCCAGCAGTGAATTTCGGGACAGGGTTTCACCCCTCCACTTT. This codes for CASSEFRDRVSPLHF.

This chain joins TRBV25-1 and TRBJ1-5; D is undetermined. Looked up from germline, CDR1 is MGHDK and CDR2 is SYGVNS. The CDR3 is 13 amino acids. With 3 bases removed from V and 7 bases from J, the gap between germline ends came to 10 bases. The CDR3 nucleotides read TGTGCCAGCAGTGATGAGGCCGGGCAGCCCCAGCATTTT. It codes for CASSDEAGQPQHF. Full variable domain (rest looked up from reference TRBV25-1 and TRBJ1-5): EADIYQTPRYLVIGTGKKITLECSQTMGHDKMYWYQQDPGMELHLIHYSYGVNSTEKGDLSSESTVSRIRTEHFPLTLESARPSHTSQYLCASSDEAGQPQHFGDGTRLSIL.

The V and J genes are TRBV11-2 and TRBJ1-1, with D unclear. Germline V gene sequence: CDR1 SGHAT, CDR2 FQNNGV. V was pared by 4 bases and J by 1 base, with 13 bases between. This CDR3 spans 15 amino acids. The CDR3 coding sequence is TGTGCCAGCAGCTCCTGGGAAGTCTCGAACACTGAAGCTTTCTTT. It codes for CASSSWEVSNTEAFF.

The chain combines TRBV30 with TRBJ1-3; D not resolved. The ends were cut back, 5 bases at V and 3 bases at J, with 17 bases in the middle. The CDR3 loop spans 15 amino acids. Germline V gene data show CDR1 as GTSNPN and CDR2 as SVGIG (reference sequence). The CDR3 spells CAWVPVSGLGNTIYF. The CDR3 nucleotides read TGTGCCTGGGTCCCAGTCTCGGGCCTTGGAAACACCATATATTTT. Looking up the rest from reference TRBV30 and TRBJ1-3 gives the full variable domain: SQTIHQWPATLVQPVGSPLSLECTVEGTSNPNLYWYRQAAGRGLQLLFYSVGIGQISSEVPQNLSASRPQDRQFILSSKKLLLSDSGFYLCAWVPVSGLGNTIYFGEGSWLTVV.

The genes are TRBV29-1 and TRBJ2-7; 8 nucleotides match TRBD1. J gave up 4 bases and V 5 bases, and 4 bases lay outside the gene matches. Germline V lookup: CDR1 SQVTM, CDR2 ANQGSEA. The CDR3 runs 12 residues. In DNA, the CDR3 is TGCAGCGTTTTGGGACAGGCTTACGAGCAGTACTTC. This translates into CSVLGQAYEQYF.

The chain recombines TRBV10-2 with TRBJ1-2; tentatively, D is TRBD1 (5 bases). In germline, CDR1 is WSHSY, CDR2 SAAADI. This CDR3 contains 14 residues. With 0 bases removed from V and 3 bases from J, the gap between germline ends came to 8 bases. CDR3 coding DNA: TGCGCCAGCAGTGAGTCCCCAGGGTACTATGGCTACACCTTC. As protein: CASSESPGYYGYTF.

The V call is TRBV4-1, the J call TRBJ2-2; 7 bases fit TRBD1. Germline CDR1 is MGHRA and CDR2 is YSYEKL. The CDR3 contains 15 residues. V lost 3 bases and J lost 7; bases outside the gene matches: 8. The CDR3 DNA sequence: TGCGCCAGCAGCCACGACAGGGATTTAGGCGGGGAGCTGTTTTTT. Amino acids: CASSHDRDLGGELFF.

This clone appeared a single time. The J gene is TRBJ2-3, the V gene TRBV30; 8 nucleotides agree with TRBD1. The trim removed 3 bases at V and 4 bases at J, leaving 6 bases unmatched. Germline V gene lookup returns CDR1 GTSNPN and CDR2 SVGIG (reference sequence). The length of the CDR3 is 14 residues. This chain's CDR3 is CAWRTTGAADTQYF. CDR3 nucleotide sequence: TGTGCCTGGAGAACGACAGGGGCGGCAGATACGCAGTATTTT.

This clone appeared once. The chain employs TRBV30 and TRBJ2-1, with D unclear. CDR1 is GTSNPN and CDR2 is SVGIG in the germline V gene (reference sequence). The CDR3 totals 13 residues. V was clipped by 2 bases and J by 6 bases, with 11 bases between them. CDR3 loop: CAWSSFSRNEQFF. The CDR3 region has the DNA TGTGCCTGGAGTAGTTTTAGTCGCAATGAGCAGTTCTTC.